This section outlines one TCR beta chain sequence together with its context. The CDR3 loop spans 19 amino acids. CDR1 LNHNV and CDR2 YYDKDF come from the germline V gene (reference sequence). Trimming at V came to 2 bases and at J to 5 bases, leaving 15 bases not matched to a gene. The data are from a study of OX40 agonist ivuxolimab in advanced cancers. Assay used: immunoSEQ multiplex PCR; TCRdb lists only in-frame clones, some missing. The data contain more than 75,000 clones, around 80% of them singletons. V usage is TRBV15 and J usage is TRBJ2-3, with 11 bases lining up with TRBD1. The source material was CD4+ or CD8+ T cells sorted from blood, sampled in a trial of the OX40 agonist ivuxolimab. The sequence derives from an adult with an advanced solid tumor such as melanoma, head and neck, liver or kidney cancer. The CDR3: CATSRTLQNRDRGEDTQYF. As DNA, the CDR3 is TGTGCCACCAGCAGAACACTTCAGAACCGGGACAGGGGGGAAGATACGCAGTATTTT.